These 31 T cell receptor beta chains share one sample of origin, sequenced in a study of radiotherapy plus CTLA-4 blockade in lung cancer. Sequencing used immunoSEQ multiplex PCR; TCRdb keeps in-frame clones, though not all of them. The sample gives roughly 63,000 clones, about 72% of which show up once; around 8.3% is in the top ten. Sequences were derived from peripheral blood, sampled from a patient treated with radiotherapy plus ipilimumab. The receptor source for this set is a human donor with non-small cell lung cancer whose response to radiotherapy plus ipilimumab could not be evaluated.

V and J are TRBV7-2 and TRBJ2-1; 7 nucleotides line up with TRBD2. Germline CDR1 and CDR2: SGHTA and FQGNSA. The junction had 13 bases not matched to a gene; V was cut back by 3 bases and J by 5 bases. The CDR3 runs to 17 residues. DNA of the CDR3: TGTGCCAGCAGCTTTTCGATATCGGGGGAGGGAAACAATGAGCAGTTCTTC. The encoded protein is CASSFSISGEGNNEQFF. The complete variable domain, with remaining parts taken from reference TRBV7-2 and TRBJ2-1, reads GAGVSQSPSNKVTEKGKDVELRCDPISGHTALYWYRQSLGQGLEFLIYFQGNSAPDKSGLPSDRFSAERTGGSVSTLTIQRTQQEDSAVYLCASSFSISGEGNNEQFFGPGTRLTVL.

V and J are TRBV7-6 and TRBJ2-7; TRBD1 matches at 9 bases. CDR1 is SGHVS and CDR2 is FNYEAQ in the germline V gene. J lost 4 bases, V lost 1 base, and 2 bases had no gene match. The CDR3 totals 14 residues. The CDR3 sequence: CASSLVGQGYEQYF. In nucleotides, the CDR3 is TGTGCCAGCAGCTTAGTAGGACAGGGGTACGAGCAGTACTTC. Drawing the rest from reference TRBV7-6 and TRBJ2-7, the complete variable domain is GAGVSQSPRYKVTKRGQDVALRCDPISGHVSLYWYRQALGQGPEFLTYFNYEAQQDKSGLPNDRFSAERPEGSISTLTIQRTEQRDSAMYRCASSLVGQGYEQYFGPGTRLTVT.

The CDR3 DNA is TGTGCCAGCAGCTTAGAGGCGGGGAATCAGCCCCAGCATTTT. Its protein product is CASSLEAGNQPQHF. The V gene is TRBV7-9, the J gene TRBJ1-5, with unresolved D. From germline, CDR1 is SEHNR and CDR2 FQNEAQ (reference sequence). Trimming left V 1 base short and J 4 bases short, with 8 bases between. The CDR3 length is 14 residues.

The rearrangement uses TRBV5-1 and TRBJ1-2; no firm D call. Germline CDR1 reads SGHRS; CDR2 reads YFSETQ. The CDR3 sequence is 15 residues long. V was cut by 0 bases and J by 4 bases, with 13 bases left in between. The CDR3 region is CASSLAGDVSYGYTF. The CDR3 DNA follows: TGCGCCAGCAGCTTGGCCGGGGATGTCAGCTATGGCTACACCTTC.

CDR3 sequence reads: CASSSEGRPSTDTQYF. CDR3 in DNA: TGTGCCAGCAGCTCCGAAGGGAGGCCTAGCACAGATACGCAGTATTTT. V gene TRBV11-2 combines with J gene TRBJ2-3, with D perhaps TRBD2 (6 bases). V lost 4 bases and J 0 bases, leaving 14 bases between the germline ends. This CDR3 has 16 amino acids. Germline V gene sequence: CDR1 SGHAT, CDR2 FQNNGV.

The chain employs TRBV5-6 and TRBJ2-5; the match to TRBD2 covers 8 bases. Losses at the gene ends were 1 base for V and 4 bases for J; bases not matched to a gene: 0. The CDR3 has 13 residues. The germline V gene encodes CDR1 SGHDT and CDR2 YYEEEE. Here the CDR3 DNA reads TGTGCCAGCAGCTTGACTAGCGGAGAGACCCAGTACTTC. Translation gives CASSLTSGETQYF. The variable domain in full, completed from reference TRBV5-6 and TRBJ2-5, reads DAGVTQSPTHLIKTRGQQVTLRCSPKSGHDTVSWYQQALGQGPQFIFQYYEEEERQRGNFPDRFSGHQFPNYSSELNVNALLLGDSALYLCASSLTSGETQYFGPGTRLLVL.

In this sample, this clone turned up a few times. The chain is built from TRBV30 and TRBJ2-3; 11 positions match TRBD2. Trimming removed 3 bases from V and 2 bases from J; junction bases left unmatched: 7. The CDR3 has 16 residues. Germline-derived CDR1 and CDR2 are GTSNPN and SVGIG (reference sequence). CDR3 in amino acids: CAWRAGTSGLTDTQYF. The CDR3 nucleotides are TGTGCCTGGAGAGCCGGGACTAGCGGCCTCACAGATACGCAGTATTTT.

The chain has TRBV27 and TRBJ2-2, with TRBD1 matching 7 bases. Germline lookup yields CDR1 MNHEY and CDR2 SMNVEV (reference sequence). CDR3 size: 16 residues. The V segment lost 3 bases and the J segment 5 bases; nucleotides outside the gene matches: 9. CDR3 nucleotide sequence: TGTGCCAGCAGTTTTCGCCCGGGACAGAGAACCGGGGAGCTGTTTTTT. This sequence encodes CASSFRPGQRTGELFF.

The gene calls are TRBV4-3 and TRBJ2-2; 8 bases line up with TRBD2. Germline-derived CDR1 and CDR2 are LGHNA and YSLEER. This CDR3 is 16 amino acids long. The V gene end was trimmed by 0 bases and the J gene end by 4 bases; junction bases not matched to a gene: 4. The DNA of the CDR3 is TGCGCCAGCAGCCAAGAATACGGGGGGGCCACCGGGGAGCTGTTTTTT. Translating it yields CASSQEYGGATGELFF.

CDR3 coding DNA: TGTGCCTGGAGTGAGACAGGGGGCTTCCTTCAGCCCCAGCATTTT. This codes for CAWSETGGFLQPQHF. J is TRBJ1-5 and V is TRBV30, with TRBD1 matching 10 bases. Germline V gene lookup returns CDR1 GTSNPN and CDR2 SVGIG (reference sequence). The CDR3 has 15 residues. Trimming removed 1 base from V and 6 bases from J; junction bases left unmatched: 6.

CDR3 nucleotides: TGTGCCTGGAGTGTAGGAGGGAATAACAATCAGCCCCAGCATTTT. Its translation: CAWSVGGNNNQPQHF. The chain combines TRBV30 with TRBJ1-5; D is unresolved. Trimming removed 0 bases from V and 3 bases from J, with 12 bases in between. Germline V gene data show CDR1 as GTSNPN and CDR2 as SVGIG (reference sequence). The CDR3 totals 15 residues.

The gene calls are TRBV28 and TRBJ2-3; 10 bases line up with TRBD2. Germline assignment: CDR1 MDHEN and CDR2 SYDVKM. The CDR3 has 16 amino acids. J gave up 0 bases and V 5 bases, and 5 bases lay outside the gene matches. CDR3 bases: TGTGCCAGCAGTAAGGGACTAGCGACCAGCACAGATACGCAGTATTTT. Its protein product is CASSKGLATSTDTQYF.

The chain couples TRBV7-9 to TRBJ2-7, with 9 bases lining up with TRBD1. This CDR3 has 14 residues. V shed 6 bases and J 2 bases; nucleotides not matched to a gene: 5. Germline CDR1 is SEHNR and CDR2 is FQNEAQ (reference sequence). CDR3 DNA: TGTGCCAGCAGTCGACAGGGGGGGACCTACGAGCAGTACTTC. Protein product: CASSRQGGTYEQYF. Combining the CDR3 with reference TRBV7-9 and TRBJ2-7 gives the whole variable domain DTGVSQNPRHKITKRGQNVTFRCDPISEHNRLYWYRQTLGQGPEFLTYFQNEAQLEKSRLLSDRFSAERPKGSFSTLEIQRTEQGDSAMYLCASSRQGGTYEQYFGPGTRLTVT.

This rearrangement joins TRBV5-1 to TRBJ1-4, with D tentatively TRBD1 (5 bases). There are 14 residues in the CDR3. Trimming cost V 3 bases and J 4 bases, with 10 bases left between them. Germline CDR1 and CDR2: SGHRS and YFSETQ. The CDR3 bases are TGCGCCAGCAGCTACGGGGGGAATAATGAAAAACTGTTTTTT. Protein sequence: CASSYGGNNEKLFF.

This clone was observed a few times. The CDR3 region is CAISQDSELFF. In DNA form, the CDR3 reads TGTGCCATCAGTCAGGACTCGGAGCTGTTTTTT. V and J are TRBV10-3 and TRBJ2-2; tentative D call: TRBD2 (5 bases). Germline assignment: CDR1 ENHRY and CDR2 SYGVKD. Between the trimmed V and J ends, which lost 5 bases and 10 bases, there was a span of 8 bases. The CDR3 sequence is 11 residues long.

This sequence joins TRBV5-1 and TRBJ2-2, with a possible D match to TRBD1 (6 bases). Between the trimmed V and J ends, which lost 3 bases and 5 bases, there was a span of 26 bases. The CDR3 is 19 amino acids. Per the germline V gene, CDR1 is SGHRS and CDR2 is YFSETQ. CDR3 bases: TGCGCCAGCAGCTATCCAACTCAACAGGGCATGGTTGGGACCGGGGAGCTGTTTTTT. It translates to CASSYPTQQGMVGTGELFF.

This chain connects TRBV6-1 to TRBJ2-7, with TRBD1 matching over 9 bases. V gave up 7 bases and J gave up 4 bases; unmatched junction bases: 5. The CDR3 has 13 amino acids. Per germline, CDR1 MNHNS and CDR2 SASEGT. CDR3 sequence: CASTGTGTYEQYF. In nucleotides, the CDR3 is TGTGCCAGCACGGGGACAGGGACATACGAGCAGTACTTC.

The chain carries TRBV7-8 and TRBJ1-1; D perhaps matches TRBD1 (6 bases). Trimming shortened V by 1 base and J by 0 bases, and 18 bases separated the two germline ends. This CDR3 contains 18 residues. Looked up from germline, CDR1 is SGHVS and CDR2 is FQNEAQ. In DNA, the CDR3 is TGTGCCAGCAGCTTAGATGCTTGGGGGCTGGGAATGAACACTGAAGCTTTCTTT. Protein: CASSLDAWGLGMNTEAFF.

The chain recombines TRBV2 with TRBJ2-5; tentative D call: TRBD1 (6 bases). The V gene's germline CDR1 is SNHLY and CDR2 FYNNEI. The CDR3 totals 13 residues. Trimming took off 8 bases at V and 2 bases at J, with 12 bases between the two ends. In DNA, the CDR3 is TGTGCCAGCGAAAGGGGGTCACAAGAGACCCAGTACTTC. It specifies CASERGSQETQYF.

This chain uses TRBV9 with TRBJ1-4; D uncertain. Deletions cut 0 bases from V and 8 bases from J, with 20 bases between. CDR1 and CDR2 from the germline V gene are SGDLS and YYNGEE. The CDR3 is 17 amino acids. The CDR3 spells CASSVGLRLGVEEKLFF. The CDR3 DNA is TGTGCCAGCAGCGTAGGTTTAAGACTTGGAGTTGAGGAAAAACTGTTTTTT.

There are a few counts of this clone. V and J are TRBV7-8 and TRBJ1-2; 8 nucleotides line up with TRBD1. CDR1 and CDR2 (germline): SGHVS, FQNEAQ. The J segment lost 2 bases and the V segment lost 5 bases, leaving 4 bases of the junction unmatched. The CDR3 extends over 14 amino acids. The CDR3 region is CASSLWTGNYGYTF. The CDR3 bases are TGTGCCAGCAGCCTATGGACAGGGAACTATGGCTACACCTTC.

The chain carries TRBV4-3 and TRBJ2-3; 12 bases are shared with TRBD2. Germline V gives CDR1 LGHNA, CDR2 YSLEER. This CDR3 spans 17 amino acids. Trimming removed 0 bases from V and 10 bases from J; junction bases left unmatched: 11. Here the CDR3 DNA reads TGCGCCAGCAGCCAAGAGGCCCAGGGACTAGCGGGTATGGCGCAGTATTTT. Translated, it gives CASSQEAQGLAGMAQYF.

The J gene is TRBJ2-7, the V gene TRBV5-1; the match to TRBD1 covers 9 bases. Germline V lookup: CDR1 SGHRS, CDR2 YFSETQ. The CDR3 is 14 amino acids. Trimming took 4 bases from V and 5 from J; bases not matched to a gene: 7. This CDR3 is CASSLRTGEDEQYF. The CDR3 coding sequence is TGCGCCAGCAGCCTTCGGACAGGGGAGGACGAGCAGTACTTC. The full variable domain, in which reference TRBV5-1 and TRBJ2-7 provide the parts outside the CDR3, is KAGVTQTPRYLIKTRGQQVTLSCSPISGHRSVSWYQQTPGQGLQFLFEYFSETQRNKGNFPGRFSGRQFSNSRSEMNVSTLELGDSALYLCASSLRTGEDEQYFGPGTRLTVT.

The rearrangement links TRBV30 to TRBJ2-7; 10 positions match TRBD2. The CDR3 covers 14 residues. The V gene's germline CDR1 is GTSNPN and CDR2 SVGIG (reference sequence). V was clipped by 2 bases and J by 2 bases; unmatched bases: 3. In DNA form, the CDR3 reads TGTGCCTGGAGTCTCAGCGGGGGGGCCTACGAGCAGTACTTC. Protein product: CAWSLSGGAYEQYF.

The CDR3 sequence is CASSTPGSYGYTF. DNA of the CDR3: TGTGCCAGCAGTACCCCGGGGAGCTATGGCTACACCTTC. This chain connects TRBV6-5 to TRBJ1-2; D remains ambiguous. The CDR3 is 13 residues long. Deletions cut 5 bases from V and 4 bases from J, with 11 bases between. Germline V CDR1 and CDR2: MNHEY, SVGAGI.

The chain couples TRBV7-8 to TRBJ2-7, with a possible D match to TRBD2 (6 bases). Deletions cut 5 bases from V and 0 bases from J, with 11 bases between. This CDR3 is built from 14 residues. CDR1 and CDR2 (germline): SGHVS, FQNEAQ. CDR3 protein: CASSRVGGSYEQYF. DNA of the CDR3: TGTGCCAGCAGCCGAGTCGGGGGCTCCTACGAGCAGTACTTC. Complete variable domain (other parts from reference TRBV7-8 and TRBJ2-7): GAGVSQSPRYKVAKRGQDVALRCDPISGHVSLFWYQQALGQGPEFLTYFQNEAQLDKSGLPSDRFFAERPEGSVSTLKIQRTQQEDSAVYLCASSRVGGSYEQYFGPGTRLTVT.

This rearrangement joins TRBV5-4 to TRBJ2-1, with 11 nucleotides matching TRBD1. The germline CDR1 and CDR2 sequences are SGHNT and YYREEE (reference sequence). The CDR3 has 15 amino acids. Trimming at V came to 0 bases and at J to 6 bases, leaving 2 bases not matched to a gene. In DNA form, the CDR3 reads TGTGCCAGCAGCTTGGGCGGGACAGGGGGCAATGAGCAGTTCTTC. It specifies CASSLGGTGGNEQFF.

This clone was observed a handful of times. The chain is built from TRBV29-1 and TRBJ1-2, with 8 bases lining up with TRBD1. After removal of 0 bases from V and 4 bases from J, the junction contained 7 bases not matched to a gene. This CDR3 region has 15 residues. Per the germline V gene, CDR1 is SQVTM and CDR2 is ANQGSEA. In nucleotides, the CDR3 is TGCAGCGTTGAAGAGGTCAGGGGGCAGGGCTATGGCTACACCTTC. Translated: CSVEEVRGQGYGYTF.

The V gene is TRBV6-4, the J gene TRBJ2-1; unclear D gene. Per germline, CDR1 MRHNA and CDR2 SNTAGT. The CDR3 loop spans 16 amino acids. V gave up 0 bases and J gave up 2 bases, with 11 bases separating them. In nucleotides, the CDR3 is TGTGCCAGCAGTGACTCTGACTCCCGGGCCTACAATGAGCAGTTCTTC. This translates into CASSDSDSRAYNEQFF.

The chain employs TRBV5-1 and TRBJ1-4; D gene unclear. CDR1 is SGHRS, CDR2 YFSETQ, per germline. V gave up 4 bases and J gave up 8 bases, with 21 bases separating them. The CDR3 length is 16 residues. CDR3 amino acids: CASSPGDSTAGEKLFF. CDR3 coding DNA: TGCGCCAGCAGCCCGGGAGATTCGACGGCCGGAGAAAAACTGTTTTTT. Drawing the rest from reference TRBV5-1 and TRBJ1-4, the complete variable domain is KAGVTQTPRYLIKTRGQQVTLSCSPISGHRSVSWYQQTPGQGLQFLFEYFSETQRNKGNFPGRFSGRQFSNSRSEMNVSTLELGDSALYLCASSPGDSTAGEKLFFGSGTQLSVL.

The V call is TRBV9, the J call TRBJ2-5; D might be TRBD2 (7 bases). Trimming took off 4 bases at V and 4 bases at J, with 14 bases between the two ends. Germline V lookup: CDR1 SGDLS, CDR2 YYNGEE. The CDR3 covers 14 residues. Here the CDR3 DNA reads TGTGCCAGCAGCATCGCGGGGGCGCGAGAGACCCAGTACTTC. It is translated as CASSIAGARETQYF.